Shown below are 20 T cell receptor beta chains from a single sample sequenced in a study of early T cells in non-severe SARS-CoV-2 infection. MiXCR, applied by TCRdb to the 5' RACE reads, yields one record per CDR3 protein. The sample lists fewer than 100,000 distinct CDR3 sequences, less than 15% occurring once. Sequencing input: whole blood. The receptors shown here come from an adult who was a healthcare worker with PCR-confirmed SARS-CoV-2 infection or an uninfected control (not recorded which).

CDR3 DNA: TGTGCCAGCAGCCTTAGAGGGGGGGATCAAGAGACCCAGTACTTC. Translated, it gives CASSLRGGDQETQYF. The genes are TRBV9 and TRBJ2-5; a weak D match, TRBD2 (7 bases). The CDR3 extends over 15 amino acids. CDR1 and CDR2 (germline): SGDLS, YYNGEE. V lost 4 bases and J 2 bases, leaving 15 bases between the germline ends.

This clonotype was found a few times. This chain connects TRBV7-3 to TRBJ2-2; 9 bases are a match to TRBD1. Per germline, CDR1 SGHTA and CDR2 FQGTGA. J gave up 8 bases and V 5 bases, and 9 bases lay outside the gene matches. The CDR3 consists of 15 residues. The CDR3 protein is CASSPTGGALGELFF. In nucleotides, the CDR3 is TGTGCCAGCAGCCCTACAGGGGGCGCATTAGGGGAGCTGTTTTTT.

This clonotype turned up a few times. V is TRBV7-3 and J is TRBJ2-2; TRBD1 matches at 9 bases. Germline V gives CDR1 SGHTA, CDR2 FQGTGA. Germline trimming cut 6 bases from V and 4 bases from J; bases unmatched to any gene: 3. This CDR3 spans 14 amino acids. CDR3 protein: CASRRTGATGELFF. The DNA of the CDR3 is TGTGCCAGCAGGAGGACAGGGGCCACCGGGGAGCTGTTTTTT. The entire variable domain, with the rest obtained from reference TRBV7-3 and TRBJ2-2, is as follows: GAGVSQTPSNKVTEKGKYVELRCDPISGHTALYWYRQSLGQGPEFLIYFQGTGAADDSGLPNDRFFAVRPEGSVSTLKIQRTERGDSAVYLCASRRTGATGELFFGEGSRLTVL.

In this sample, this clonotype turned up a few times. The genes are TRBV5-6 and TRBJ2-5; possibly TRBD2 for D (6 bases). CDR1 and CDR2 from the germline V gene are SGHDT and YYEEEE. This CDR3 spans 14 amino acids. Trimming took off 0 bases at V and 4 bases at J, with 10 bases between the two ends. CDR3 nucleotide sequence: TGTGCCAGCAGCTTGGTGAAGGGAGGAGAGACCCAGTACTTC. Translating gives CASSLVKGGETQYF.

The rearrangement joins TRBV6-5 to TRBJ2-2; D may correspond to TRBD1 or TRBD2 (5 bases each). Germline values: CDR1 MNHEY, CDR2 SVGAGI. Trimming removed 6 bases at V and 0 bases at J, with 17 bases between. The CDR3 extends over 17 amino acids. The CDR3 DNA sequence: TGTGCCAGCAGAATGGGGGAACGGTACGCGAACACCGGGGAGCTGTTTTTT. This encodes CASRMGERYANTGELFF.

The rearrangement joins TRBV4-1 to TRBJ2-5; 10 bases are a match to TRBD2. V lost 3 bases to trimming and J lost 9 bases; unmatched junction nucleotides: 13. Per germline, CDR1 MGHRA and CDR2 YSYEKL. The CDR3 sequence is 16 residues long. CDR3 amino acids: CASSQTIPGLASPQYF. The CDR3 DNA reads TGCGCCAGCAGCCAGACCATACCGGGACTAGCGTCTCCCCAGTACTTC.

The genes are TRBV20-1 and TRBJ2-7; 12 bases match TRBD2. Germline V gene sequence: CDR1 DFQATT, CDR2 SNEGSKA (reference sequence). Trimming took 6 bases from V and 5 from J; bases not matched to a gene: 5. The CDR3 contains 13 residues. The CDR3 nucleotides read TGCAGTGCCCTAGCGGGAGGGCGCCACGAGCAGTACTTC. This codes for CSALAGGRHEQYF.

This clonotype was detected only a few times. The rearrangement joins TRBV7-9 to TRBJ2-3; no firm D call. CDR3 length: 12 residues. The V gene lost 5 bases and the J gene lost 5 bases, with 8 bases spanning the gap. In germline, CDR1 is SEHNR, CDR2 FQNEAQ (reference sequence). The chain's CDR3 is CASSTQVDTQYF. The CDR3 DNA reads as TGTGCCAGCAGCACTCAAGTAGATACGCAGTATTTT.

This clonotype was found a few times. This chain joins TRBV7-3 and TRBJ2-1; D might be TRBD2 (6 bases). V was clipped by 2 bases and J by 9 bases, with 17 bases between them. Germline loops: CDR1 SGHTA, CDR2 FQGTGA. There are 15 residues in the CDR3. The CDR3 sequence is CASSLGSGVAVEQFF. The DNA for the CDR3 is TGTGCCAGCAGCTTAGGTTCGGGGGTAGCAGTTGAGCAGTTCTTC.

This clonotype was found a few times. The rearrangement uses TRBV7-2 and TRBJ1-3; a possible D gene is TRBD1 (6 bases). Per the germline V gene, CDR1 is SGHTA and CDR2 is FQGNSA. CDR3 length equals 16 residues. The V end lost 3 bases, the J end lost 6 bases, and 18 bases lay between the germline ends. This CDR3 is CASSFVGTLAENTIYF. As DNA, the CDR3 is TGTGCCAGCAGCTTCGTGGGGACATTAGCTGAAAACACCATATATTTT.

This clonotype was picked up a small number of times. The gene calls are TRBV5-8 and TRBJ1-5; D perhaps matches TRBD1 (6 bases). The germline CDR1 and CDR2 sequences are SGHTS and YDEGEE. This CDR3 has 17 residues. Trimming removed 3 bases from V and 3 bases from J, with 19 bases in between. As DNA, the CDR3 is TGTGCCAGCAGCTCTATTTCCTTGACAGGCCCCAATCAGCCCCAGCATTTT. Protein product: CASSSISLTGPNQPQHF.

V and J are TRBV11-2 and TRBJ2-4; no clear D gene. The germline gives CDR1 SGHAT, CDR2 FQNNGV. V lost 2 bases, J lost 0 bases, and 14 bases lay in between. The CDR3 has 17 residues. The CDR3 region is CASSLLVTIGAKNIQYF. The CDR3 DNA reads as TGTGCCAGCAGCTTACTCGTGACAATTGGAGCCAAAAACATTCAGTACTTC. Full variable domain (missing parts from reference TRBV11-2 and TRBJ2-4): EAGVAQSPRYKIIEKRQSVAFWCNPISGHATLYWYQQILGQGPKLLIQFQNNGVVDDSQLPKDRFSAERLKGVDSTLKIQPAKLEDSAVYLCASSLLVTIGAKNIQYFGAGTRLSVL.

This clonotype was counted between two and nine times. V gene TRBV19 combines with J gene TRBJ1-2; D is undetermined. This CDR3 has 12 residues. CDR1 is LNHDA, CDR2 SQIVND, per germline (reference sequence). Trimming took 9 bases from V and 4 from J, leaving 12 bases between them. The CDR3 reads CASQDGVYGYTF. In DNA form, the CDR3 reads TGTGCCAGCCAGGACGGTGTCTATGGCTACACCTTC. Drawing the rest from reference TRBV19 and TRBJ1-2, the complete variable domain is DGGITQSPKYLFRKEGQNVTLSCEQNLNHDAMYWYRQDPGQGLRLIYYSQIVNDFQKGDIAEGYSVSREKKESFPLTVTSAQKNPTAFYLCASQDGVYGYTFGSGTRLTVV.

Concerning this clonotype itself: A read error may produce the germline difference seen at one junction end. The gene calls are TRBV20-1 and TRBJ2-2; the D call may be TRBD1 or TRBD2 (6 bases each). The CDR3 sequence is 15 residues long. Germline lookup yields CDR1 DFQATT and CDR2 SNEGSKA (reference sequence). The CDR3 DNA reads TGCAGTGCTAGTAATAGCCCCGGGGGCACCGAGGAGCTGTTTTTT. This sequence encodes CSASNSPGGTEELFF.

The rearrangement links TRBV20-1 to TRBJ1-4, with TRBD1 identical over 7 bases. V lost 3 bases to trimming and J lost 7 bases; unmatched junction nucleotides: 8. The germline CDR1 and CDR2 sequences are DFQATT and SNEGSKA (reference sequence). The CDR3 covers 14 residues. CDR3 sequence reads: CSASDPGGSEKLFF. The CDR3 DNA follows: TGCAGTGCTAGTGACCCAGGGGGGAGTGAAAAACTGTTTTTT.

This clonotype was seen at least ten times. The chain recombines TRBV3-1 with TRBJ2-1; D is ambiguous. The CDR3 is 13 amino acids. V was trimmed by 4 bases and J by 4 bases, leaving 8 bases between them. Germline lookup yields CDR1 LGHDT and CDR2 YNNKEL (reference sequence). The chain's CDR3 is CASSLREYNEQFF. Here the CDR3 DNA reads TGTGCCAGCAGCCTACGCGAGTACAATGAGCAGTTCTTC.

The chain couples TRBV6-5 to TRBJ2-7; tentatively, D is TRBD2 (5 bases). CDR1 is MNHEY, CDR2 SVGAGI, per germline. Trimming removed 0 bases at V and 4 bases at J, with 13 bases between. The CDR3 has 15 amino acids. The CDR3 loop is CASSYSLGEGYEQYF. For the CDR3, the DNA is TGTGCCAGCAGTTACTCATTGGGTGAGGGTTACGAGCAGTACTTC.

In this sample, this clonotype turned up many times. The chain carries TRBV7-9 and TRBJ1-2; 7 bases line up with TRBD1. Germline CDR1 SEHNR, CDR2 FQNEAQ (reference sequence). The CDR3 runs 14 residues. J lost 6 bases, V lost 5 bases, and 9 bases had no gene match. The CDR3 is CASSRTGDTDGYTF. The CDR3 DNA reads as TGTGCCAGCAGCCGAACAGGGGACACCGATGGCTACACCTTC.

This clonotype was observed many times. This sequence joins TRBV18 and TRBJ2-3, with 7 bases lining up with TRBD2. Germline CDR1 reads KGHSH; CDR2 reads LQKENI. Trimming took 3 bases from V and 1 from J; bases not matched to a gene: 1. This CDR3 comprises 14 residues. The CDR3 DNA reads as TGTGCCAGCTCACCCACTAGCGGCACAGATACGCAGTATTTT. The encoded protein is CASSPTSGTDTQYF.

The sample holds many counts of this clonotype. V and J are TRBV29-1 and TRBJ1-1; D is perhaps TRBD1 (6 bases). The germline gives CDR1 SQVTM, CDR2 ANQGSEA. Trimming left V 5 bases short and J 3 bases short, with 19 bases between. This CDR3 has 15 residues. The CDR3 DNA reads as TGCAGCGTTCAGGCGCCGGACAGAACATACACTGAAGCTTTCTTT. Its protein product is CSVQAPDRTYTEAFF.